Following are 24 T cell receptor beta chains from one sample sequenced in a study of graft-versus-host responses after intestinal transplantation. Their specific antigens are unknown. Produced via immunoSEQ multiplex PCR; TCRdb's table is partial and in-frame only. This sample carries around 96,000 clones, 92% of them seen once, and the ten largest clones take around 0.18%. This specimen was unstimulated CD4+ T cells sorted from spleen or lymph node cells, taken before intestinal transplant. All receptors derive from a human donor who received an intestinal transplant.

The chain links TRBV7-9 to TRBJ2-2; D perhaps matches TRBD1 (6 bases). CDR1 and CDR2 from the germline V gene are SEHNR and FQNEAQ (reference sequence). The CDR3 runs to 16 residues. Between the trimmed V and J ends, which lost 4 bases and 1 base, there was a span of 13 bases. CDR3 residues: CASSSRARGNTGELFF. CDR3 sequence (DNA): TGTGCCAGCAGCTCCCGGGCCAGGGGGAACACCGGGGAGCTGTTTTTT.

The V call is TRBV4-1, the J call TRBJ1-3; no firm D call. The germline V gene encodes CDR1 MGHRA and CDR2 YSYEKL. This CDR3 contains 13 residues. The ends were cut back, 1 base at V and 6 bases at J, with 7 bases in the middle. CDR3 DNA: TGCGCCAGCAGCCAAGGAGGTCTAAACACCATATATTTT. Its protein is CASSQGGLNTIYF.

This clone appeared a single time. This chain uses TRBV30 with TRBJ1-2, with 8 nucleotides matching TRBD1. V was clipped by 4 bases and J by 0 bases; unmatched bases: 7. The CDR3 is 15 amino acids. In germline, CDR1 is GTSNPN, CDR2 SVGIG (reference sequence). This chain's CDR3 is CAWTPWGQANYGYTF. The CDR3 DNA sequence: TGTGCCTGGACCCCATGGGGACAGGCTAACTATGGCTACACCTTC. The variable domain in full, completed from reference TRBV30 and TRBJ1-2, reads SQTIHQWPATLVQPVGSPLSLECTVEGTSNPNLYWYRQAAGRGLQLLFYSVGIGQISSEVPQNLSASRPQDRQFILSSKKLLLSDSGFYLCAWTPWGQANYGYTFGSGTRLTVV.

The chain links TRBV7-8 to TRBJ1-3; perhaps TRBD1 as D (5 bases). Germline lookup yields CDR1 SGHVS and CDR2 FQNEAQ. The CDR3 sequence is 14 residues long. V shed 5 bases and J shed 3 bases, with 11 bases lying between them. The CDR3 here is CASSPTVGGNTIYF. The CDR3 nucleotides read TGTGCCAGCAGCCCGACAGTGGGTGGAAACACCATATATTTT.

The V and J genes are TRBV6-5 and TRBJ1-2; D perhaps matches TRBD1 (6 bases). V lost 6 bases, J lost 4 bases, and 18 bases lay in between. Per germline, CDR1 MNHEY and CDR2 SVGAGI. The CDR3 is made up of 15 amino acids. CDR3 region: CASSRQGSVPYGYTF. CDR3 bases: TGTGCCAGCAGCCGGCAGGGGTCGGTACCCTATGGCTACACCTTC.

Here the CDR3 reads CSVELTRGYTDTQYF. CDR3 in DNA: TGCAGCGTTGAGCTGACACGAGGGTACACAGATACGCAGTATTTT. V and J are TRBV29-1 and TRBJ2-3; D possibly corresponds to TRBD2 (5 bases). The V end lost 3 bases, the J end lost 2 bases, and 15 bases lay between the germline ends. This CDR3 has 15 amino acids. CDR1 is SQVTM and CDR2 is ANQGSEA in the germline V gene.

The chain recombines TRBV6-1 with TRBJ1-1; D ambiguous. CDR1 and CDR2 (germline): MNHNS, SASEGT. Trimming left V 5 bases short and J 0 bases short, with 13 bases between. CDR3 length: 15 residues. The CDR3 loop reads CASSLSGTMNTEAFF. The CDR3 nucleotides read TGTGCCAGCAGTTTGTCAGGAACCATGAACACTGAAGCTTTCTTT.

The gene calls are TRBV30 and TRBJ1-3, with unresolved D. Trimming pared 0 bases from V and 4 bases from J, leaving 13 bases between. CDR3 length: 15 residues. The V gene's germline CDR1 is GTSNPN and CDR2 SVGIG (reference sequence). CDR3 DNA sequence: TGTGCCTGGAGTGTACTAGTAGGGAAAGGAAACACCATATATTTT. Translation gives CAWSVLVGKGNTIYF.

The rearrangement joins TRBV11-2 to TRBJ1-4; maybe TRBD1 (5 bases). The CDR3 contains 14 residues. The germline V gene encodes CDR1 SGHAT and CDR2 FQNNGV. The germline V and J ends were trimmed by 5 bases and 1 base, with 8 bases remaining between them. CDR3 region: CASSPTVTNEKLFF. Here the CDR3 DNA reads TGTGCCAGCAGCCCGACAGTAACTAATGAAAAACTGTTTTTT. Supplemented by reference TRBV11-2 and TRBJ1-4, the full variable domain reads EAGVAQSPRYKIIEKRQSVAFWCNPISGHATLYWYQQILGQGPKLLIQFQNNGVVDDSQLPKDRFSAERLKGVDSTLKIQPAKLEDSAVYLCASSPTVTNEKLFFGSGTQLSVL.

J is TRBJ1-2 and V is TRBV19; D remains ambiguous. The V gene lost 3 bases and the J gene lost 8 bases, with 10 bases spanning the gap. There are 12 residues in the CDR3. Germline loops: CDR1 LNHDA, CDR2 SQIVND (reference sequence). As DNA, the CDR3 is TGTGCCAGTAGTATCTACGAGAGGGGCTACACCTTC. It codes for CASSIYERGYTF.

The chain uses TRBV11-2 and TRBJ2-1; 11 bases agree with TRBD2. CDR3 length: 17 residues. CDR1 and CDR2 from the germline V gene are SGHAT and FQNNGV. V trimming: 3 bases; J trimming: 8 bases; junction bases outside the gene matches: 12. CDR3 nucleotide sequence: TGTGCCAGCAGCTTCGTAACGGGGACTAGCGGCTTTGATGAGCAGTTCTTC. This translates into CASSFVTGTSGFDEQFF.

CDR3 sequence reads: CSVGPVTGRFF. In DNA, the CDR3 is TGCAGCGTTGGCCCCGTGACAGGACGGTTCTTC. The gene calls are TRBV29-1 and TRBJ2-1, with a weak D call TRBD1 (6 bases). The CDR3 is 11 amino acids. Per germline, CDR1 SQVTM and CDR2 ANQGSEA. Between the trimmed V and J ends, which lost 4 bases and 15 bases, there was a span of 16 bases.

This clone came up a few times. This chain joins TRBV6-5 and TRBJ1-3; 8 bases are a match to TRBD1. Germline-derived CDR1 and CDR2 are MNHEY and SVGAGI. The CDR3 is 14 amino acids. V was clipped by 6 bases and J by 3 bases; unmatched bases: 4. The CDR3 DNA is TGTGCCAGCAGCCGGACAGGGAGTGGAAACACCATATATTTT. Residues: CASSRTGSGNTIYF.

V and J are TRBV19 and TRBJ1-5, with D possibly being TRBD1 (5 bases). Germline CDR1 reads LNHDA; CDR2 reads SQIVND (reference sequence). V was shortened by 3 bases and J by 5 bases, with 11 bases between the two germline ends. The CDR3 loop spans 14 amino acids. For the CDR3, the DNA is TGTGCCAGTAGTATCCGCAGGGAAGATCAGCCCCAGCATTTT. It yields the protein CASSIRREDQPQHF.

This clone has only a few counts. The rearrangement uses TRBV10-3 and TRBJ1-2; 7 positions agree with TRBD1. This CDR3 is built from 14 residues. Trimming removed 8 bases from V and 3 bases from J; junction bases left unmatched: 9. CDR1 and CDR2 from the germline V gene are ENHRY and SYGVKD. Here the CDR3 reads CAIRDSPEYYGYTF. The CDR3 nucleotides are TGTGCCATCCGGGACAGCCCTGAGTACTATGGCTACACCTTC.

This chain links TRBV28 with TRBJ2-1, with no clear D. In germline, CDR1 is MDHEN, CDR2 SYDVKM. CDR3 length: 10 amino acids. Trimming left V 5 bases short and J 6 bases short, with 2 bases between. In DNA, the CDR3 is TGTGCCAGCAGTCGCAATGAGCAGTTCTTC. Amino acids: CASSRNEQFF.

The J gene is TRBJ1-1, the V gene TRBV7-8; D possibly corresponds to TRBD1 (5 bases). Germline CDR1 SGHVS, CDR2 FQNEAQ. The CDR3 is 16 amino acids. The V gene lost 1 base and the J gene lost 0 bases, with 12 bases spanning the gap. CDR3 DNA sequence: TGTGCCAGCAGCTTAGGGCCATTAGGGGTGAACACTGAAGCTTTCTTT. As protein: CASSLGPLGVNTEAFF.

In this sample, this clone turned up a few times. This sequence joins TRBV2 and TRBJ2-7; 9 bases map to TRBD2. This CDR3 is 12 amino acids long. The J segment lost 11 bases and the V segment lost 7 bases, leaving 9 bases of the junction unmatched. CDR1 is SNHLY and CDR2 is FYNNEI in the germline V gene. The CDR3 DNA reads TGTGCCAGCATGGTTAGCGGGAGTGGGAAGTACTTC. It yields the protein CASMVSGSGKYF.

V is TRBV7-2 and J is TRBJ1-1; 9 positions match TRBD1. Trimming took 5 bases from V and 1 from J; bases not matched to a gene: 5. The CDR3 loop spans 15 amino acids. Germline loops: CDR1 SGHTA, CDR2 FQGNSA. The CDR3 bases are TGTGCCAGCAGCCCCGACAGGGGGTGGAACACTGAAGCTTTCTTT. Translating gives CASSPDRGWNTEAFF.

V is TRBV6-1 and J is TRBJ2-5; a weak D match, TRBD2 (6 bases). V gave up 8 bases and J gave up 1 base, with 11 bases separating them. The CDR3 has 13 residues. Germline CDR1 and CDR2: MNHNS and SASEGT. CDR3 protein: CASGGLAQETQYF. The CDR3 DNA is TGTGCCAGCGGGGGGTTGGCCCAAGAGACCCAGTACTTC.

The V call is TRBV7-9, the J call TRBJ1-1; D not resolved. The V gene's germline CDR1 is SEHNR and CDR2 FQNEAQ (reference sequence). This CDR3 is 13 amino acids long. Trimming stripped 6 bases from V and 10 bases from J, with 18 bases between. The CDR3 DNA reads as TGTGCCAGCAGTCGGGAGCCCAATGGGCGAGCTTTCTTT. Translation: CASSREPNGRAFF.

The V call is TRBV7-2, the J call TRBJ1-2; D may be TRBD1 (5 bases). CDR3 length: 13 amino acids. V gave up 1 base and J gave up 6 bases, with 9 bases separating them. Germline values: CDR1 SGHTA, CDR2 FQGNSA. The CDR3 DNA is TGTGCCAGCAGCTTAGAGTTCAGGGATGGCTACACCTTC. Its protein product is CASSLEFRDGYTF.

This chain connects TRBV7-9 to TRBJ1-1; possible D gene TRBD1, 6 bases. V lost 4 bases and J 1 base, leaving 13 bases between the germline ends. The length of the CDR3 is 15 residues. Germline values: CDR1 SEHNR, CDR2 FQNEAQ (reference sequence). As DNA, the CDR3 is TGTGCCAGCAGCTCACAGGGACATAAGAACACTGAAGCTTTCTTT. The encoded protein is CASSSQGHKNTEAFF.

The V and J genes are TRBV6-5 and TRBJ2-5; 10 nucleotides agree with TRBD1. V shed 4 bases and J 1 base; nucleotides not matched to a gene: 3. CDR3 length: 15 residues. CDR1 and CDR2 (germline): MNHEY, SVGAGI. The CDR3 is CASSWDRGSQETQYF. The DNA for the CDR3 is TGTGCCAGCAGTTGGGACAGGGGTTCCCAAGAGACCCAGTACTTC.